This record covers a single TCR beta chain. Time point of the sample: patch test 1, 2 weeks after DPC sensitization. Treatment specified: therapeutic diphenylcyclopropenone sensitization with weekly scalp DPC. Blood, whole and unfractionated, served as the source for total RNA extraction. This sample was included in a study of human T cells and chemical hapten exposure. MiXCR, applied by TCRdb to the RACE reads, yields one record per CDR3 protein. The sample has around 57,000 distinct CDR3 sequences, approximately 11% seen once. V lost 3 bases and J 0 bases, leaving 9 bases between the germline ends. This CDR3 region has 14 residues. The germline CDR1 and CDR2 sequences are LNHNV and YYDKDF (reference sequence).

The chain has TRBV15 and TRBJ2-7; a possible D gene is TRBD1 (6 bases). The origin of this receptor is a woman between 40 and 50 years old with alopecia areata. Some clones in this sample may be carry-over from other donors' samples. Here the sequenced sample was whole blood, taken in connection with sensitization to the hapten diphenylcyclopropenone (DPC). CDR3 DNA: TGTGCCACCAGCAGTGACAGGCTCTCCTACGAGCAGTACTTC. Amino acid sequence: CATSSDRLSYEQYF.